Following are 9 T cell receptor beta chains from one sample sequenced in a study of shared clonotypes between healthy human individuals. The assay was immunoSEQ multiplex PCR, and TCRdb's table has in-frame clones only and misses some. The table includes 2 million or so clones, roughly 94% detected once. The sample was naive CD4+ T cells sorted from blood. Subset indicated: CD45RA+ positively selected. Every receptor here comes from a man aged 18-30 years in good health.

The V gene is TRBV29-1, the J gene TRBJ1-2; tentatively, D is TRBD1 (6 bases). This CDR3 has 13 amino acids. V lost 7 bases, J lost 6 bases, and 18 bases lay in between. Germline loops: CDR1 SQVTM, CDR2 ANQGSEA. CDR3 protein: CSGLEGEKNGYTF. CDR3 nucleotide sequence: TGCAGCGGACTCGAGGGGGAAAAGAATGGCTACACCTTC.

Details on this clone: This CDR3 is also generated by other DNA sequences in the sample. The J gene is TRBJ2-3, the V gene TRBV5-1; 9 nucleotides agree with TRBD2. Germline CDR1 is SGHRS and CDR2 is YFSETQ. This CDR3 is built from 15 residues. With V trimmed by 1 base and J by 3 bases, 3 bases remained unmatched. Written as DNA, the CDR3 is TGCGCCAGCAGCTTGCCTAGCGGGACGACAGATACGCAGTATTTT. As protein: CASSLPSGTTDTQYF.

The chain carries TRBV2 and TRBJ2-7; TRBD1 is a possible D gene (6 bases). Trimming stripped 6 bases from V and 2 bases from J, with 11 bases between. The CDR3 runs to 13 residues. Germline values: CDR1 SNHLY, CDR2 FYNNEI. CDR3 amino acids: CASRRQAPYEQYF. The CDR3 DNA reads as TGTGCCAGCAGGCGACAGGCCCCCTACGAGCAGTACTTC.

The chain joins TRBV30 to TRBJ2-2; 7 positions match TRBD1. Trimming removed 1 base from V and 5 bases from J; junction bases left unmatched: 4. Germline assignment: CDR1 GTSNPN and CDR2 SVGIG (reference sequence). The CDR3 sequence is 14 residues long. CDR3 protein: CAWSGQGVTGELFF. CDR3 in DNA: TGTGCCTGGAGTGGACAGGGTGTAACCGGGGAGCTGTTTTTT.

The V gene is TRBV10-3, the J gene TRBJ1-2; no clear D. This CDR3 has 12 amino acids. Trimming took off 3 bases at V and 1 base at J, with 3 bases between the two ends. Germline assignment: CDR1 ENHRY and CDR2 SYGVKD. The CDR3 is CAISDLNYGYTF. The CDR3 nucleotides read TGTGCCATCAGTGACCTTAACTATGGCTACACCTTC.

J is TRBJ2-3 and V is TRBV11-3, with 9 bases that match TRBD1. The V segment lost 1 base and the J segment 4 bases; nucleotides outside the gene matches: 6. The germline V gene encodes CDR1 SGHNT and CDR2 YENEEA. The length of the CDR3 is 16 residues. The CDR3: CASSLARTGVPDTQYF. CDR3 in DNA: TGTGCCAGCAGCTTAGCCCGGACAGGGGTTCCAGATACGCAGTATTTT.

The chain links TRBV4-1 to TRBJ1-2; D possibly corresponds to TRBD1 (6 bases). Deletions cut 3 bases from V and 5 bases from J, with 19 bases between. The CDR3 is made up of 16 amino acids. Germline V gives CDR1 MGHRA, CDR2 YSYEKL. CDR3 protein: CASSQAQGAGAYGYTF. CDR3 DNA: TGCGCCAGCAGCCAGGCCCAGGGAGCAGGGGCTTATGGCTACACCTTC.

The CDR3 is CASRNGTLANYGYTF. The CDR3 DNA follows: TGTGCCAGCAGAAATGGGACTTTGGCTAACTATGGCTACACCTTC. The V gene is TRBV7-2, the J gene TRBJ1-2; the D gene is possibly TRBD1 (5 bases). Germline values: CDR1 SGHTA, CDR2 FQGNSA. CDR3 size: 15 residues. V lost 6 bases, J lost 0 bases, and 14 bases lay in between.

The rearrangement joins TRBV10-3 to TRBJ1-1; a weak D match, TRBD1 (5 bases). Looked up from germline, CDR1 is ENHRY and CDR2 is SYGVKD. V lost 4 bases and J 2 bases, leaving 8 bases between the germline ends. This CDR3 comprises 13 residues. The CDR3 spells CAISVQDNTEAFF. DNA for the CDR3: TGTGCCATCAGTGTACAGGACAACACTGAAGCTTTCTTT.